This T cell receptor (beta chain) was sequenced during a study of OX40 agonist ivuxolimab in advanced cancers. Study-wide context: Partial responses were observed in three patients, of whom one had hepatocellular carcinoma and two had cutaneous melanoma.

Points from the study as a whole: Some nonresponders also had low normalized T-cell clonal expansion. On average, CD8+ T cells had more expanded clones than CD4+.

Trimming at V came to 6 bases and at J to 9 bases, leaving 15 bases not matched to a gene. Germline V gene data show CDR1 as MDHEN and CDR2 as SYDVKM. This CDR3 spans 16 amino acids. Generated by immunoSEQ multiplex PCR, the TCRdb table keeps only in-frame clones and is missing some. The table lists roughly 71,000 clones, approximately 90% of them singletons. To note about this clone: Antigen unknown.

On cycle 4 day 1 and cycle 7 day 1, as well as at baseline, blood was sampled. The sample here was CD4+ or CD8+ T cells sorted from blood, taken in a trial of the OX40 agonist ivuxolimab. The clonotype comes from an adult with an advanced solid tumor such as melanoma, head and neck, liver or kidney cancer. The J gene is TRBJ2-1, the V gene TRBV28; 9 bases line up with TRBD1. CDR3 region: CASSIPGQGDWIEQFF. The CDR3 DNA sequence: TGTGCCAGCAGCATACCGGGACAGGGAGATTGGATTGAGCAGTTCTTC.